The 27 T cell receptor beta chains reported below all come from one sample, sequenced in a study of Graves' ophthalmopathy and Graves' hyperthyroidism. Amplifying from RNA transcripts, the study obtained TCR beta CDR3 regions. The first round was an RT-PCR with HTBI primers, and the second round was a multiplex PCR. TCRdb used MiXCR to reprocess the multiplex PCR reads, holding one entry per CDR3 protein. This repertoire shows roughly 700,000 distinct CDR3 sequences, 40% found once; its top ten account for 40% to 45%. Sequencing was carried out using peripheral blood. These receptors were collected from an adult man with Graves' ophthalmopathy.

This clonotype was observed a single time. CDR3 sequence (DNA): TGTGCCACCTGGCGAGATACAGGGGATTCACCCCTCCACTTT. Its translation: CATWRDTGDSPLHF. V usage is TRBV10-3 and J usage is TRBJ1-6; TRBD1 matches at 7 bases. The ends lost 10 bases at V and 8 bases at J; junction bases unmatched: 11. The length of the CDR3 is 14 residues. CDR1 is ENHRY, CDR2 SYGVKD, per germline.

Concerning this clonotype: Germline and junction disagree at one end, which may indicate a read error. The chain recombines TRBV7-9 with TRBJ1-4, with D uncertain. In germline, CDR1 is SEHNR, CDR2 FQNEAQ (reference sequence). The CDR3 extends over 12 amino acids. The CDR3 DNA reads as TGTGCCAGCAGCTTAGATAGTCGGACGGCAATTTTT. Translated: CASSLDSRTAIF.

This clonotype showed up just a few times. DNA for the CDR3: TGTGCCAGCAGCCCCGCCGGGGATCAAGAAAAACTGTTTTTT. The encoded protein is CASSPAGDQEKLFF. V gene TRBV4-2 combines with J gene TRBJ1-4; D gene uncertain. The CDR3 is 14 amino acids. Germline CDR1 and CDR2: LGHNA and YNFKEQ. The V end was cut by 4 bases, the J end by 8 bases, with 14 bases between.

Notes on this clonotype: A read error may account for a junction end that differs from germline. This sequence joins TRBV2 and TRBJ2-7; 9 bases align to TRBD1. Per germline, CDR1 SNHLY and CDR2 FYNNEI. The CDR3 consists of 13 residues. Here the CDR3 reads CASSRTGETEQYF. CDR3 coding DNA: TGTGCTAGCAGCAGGACAGGGGAGACCGAGCAGTACTTC.

This clonotype was counted at least ten times. CDR3 DNA sequence: TGTGCCAGCAGCCGACAGGGGACAACCTACGAGCAGTACTTC. Protein sequence: CASSRQGTTYEQYF. This chain connects TRBV11-2 to TRBJ2-7; 8 bases line up with TRBD1. With 5 bases clipped from V and 2 bases from J, the junction kept 5 bases outside the gene matches. CDR1 SGHAT and CDR2 FQNNGV come from the germline V gene. This CDR3 is built from 14 residues.

The chain has TRBV20-1 and TRBJ1-2, with TRBD1 as a possible D gene (5 bases). The CDR3 is made up of 14 amino acids. The ends were cut back, 1 base at V and 2 bases at J, with 11 bases in the middle. CDR1 DFQATT and CDR2 SNEGSKA come from the germline V gene (reference sequence). DNA for the CDR3: TGCAGTGCTAGAGTTGGAGGGGTCAACTATGGCTACACCTTC. It translates to CSARVGGVNYGYTF.

This clonotype was observed a few times. This chain uses TRBV13 with TRBJ2-7, with D possibly TRBD1 on 5 matching bases. The length of the CDR3 is 15 residues. Trimming took 6 bases from V and 4 from J, leaving 19 bases between them. The germline gives CDR1 PRHDT, CDR2 FYEKMQ (reference sequence). CDR3: CASRQKSARAYEQYF. CDR3 in DNA: TGTGCCAGCAGACAAAAATCCGCCAGGGCATACGAGCAGTACTTC.

CDR3 sequence reads: CASSPGTGSIEQYF. The CDR3 DNA reads as TGTGCCAGCAGCCCTGGGACAGGGTCGATCGAGCAGTACTTC. The chain uses TRBV7-2 and TRBJ2-7; TRBD1 agrees at 9 bases. The CDR3 sequence is 14 residues long. V dropped 5 bases and J dropped 6; count of bases not matched to a gene: 8. The germline V gene encodes CDR1 SGHTA and CDR2 FQGNSA.

J is TRBJ1-6 and V is TRBV20-1, with TRBD1 matching over 10 bases. Losses at the gene ends were 5 bases for V and 10 bases for J; bases not matched to a gene: 11. Germline V gene sequence: CDR1 DFQATT, CDR2 SNEGSKA (reference sequence). The CDR3 totals 15 residues. The DNA for the CDR3 is TGCAGTGCTGCGACCGGGACAGGGGAAGGGTCACCCCTCCACTTT. Amino acid sequence: CSAATGTGEGSPLHF.

The chain employs TRBV7-8 and TRBJ2-1, with D perhaps matching TRBD1 (5 bases). CDR1 SGHVS and CDR2 FQNEAQ come from the germline V gene. The CDR3 consists of 17 residues. The V gene lost 0 bases and the J gene lost 5 bases, with 17 bases spanning the gap. CDR3 loop: CASSLAPGVTGHNEQFF. CDR3 DNA sequence: TGTGCCAGCAGCTTAGCCCCCGGAGTAACAGGCCACAATGAGCAGTTCTTC.

This clonotype was counted between two and nine times. The rearrangement links TRBV7-9 to TRBJ2-2, with 10 bases aligning to TRBD2. Germline-derived CDR1 and CDR2 are SEHNR and FQNEAQ (reference sequence). The CDR3 contains 17 residues. Trimming cost V 2 bases and J 0 bases; bases outside gene matches: 3. The CDR3 loop reads CASSLLAGGPNTGELFF. DNA for the CDR3: TGTGCCAGCAGCTTATTAGCGGGAGGCCCGAACACCGGGGAGCTGTTTTTT.

A note on this clonotype: Being one base from a much bigger clone, this may be a read error. The V and J genes are TRBV2 and TRBJ2-5, with unresolved D. The germline V gene has CDR1 SNHLY and CDR2 FYNNEI. The germline V and J ends were trimmed by 8 bases and 11 bases, with 15 bases remaining between them. The CDR3 totals 11 residues. Written as DNA, the CDR3 is TGTGCCAGCGTCCCGTACAATGAGCAGTACTTC. Amino acids: CASVPYNEQYF.

The chain is built from TRBV6-2 or TRBV6-3 and TRBJ1-1; D possibly corresponds to TRBD1 (5 bases). V was pared by 7 bases and J by 3 bases, with 18 bases between. CDR1 and CDR2 (germline): MNHEY, SVGEGT. This CDR3 has 15 amino acids. The CDR3 loop is CASTKTGPWDTEAFF. Here the CDR3 DNA reads TGTGCCAGCACCAAAACAGGTCCCTGGGACACTGAAGCTTTCTTT.

A note on this clonotype: A junction boundary mismatches the germline segment, possibly from a read error. V and J are TRBV24-1 and TRBJ2-3; no definite D call. Germline loops: CDR1 KGHDR, CDR2 SFDVKD. The CDR3 is 16 residues long. This CDR3 reads CAASDLQGLGADTQYF. CDR3 DNA sequence: TGTGCCGCCAGTGATTTGCAAGGATTAGGTGCAGATACGCAGTATTTT.

The V call is TRBV20-1, the J call TRBJ1-2; D is undetermined. Germline V CDR1 and CDR2: DFQATT, SNEGSKA (reference sequence). The CDR3 is 14 residues long. The ends were cut back, 6 bases at V and 1 base at J, with 15 bases in the middle. The CDR3 loop reads CSAISGGHNYGYTF. The CDR3 nucleotides are TGCAGTGCCATCAGTGGAGGGCATAACTATGGCTACACCTTC.

This chain connects TRBV7-9 to TRBJ1-2; D is unresolved. CDR1 and CDR2 (germline): SEHNR, FQNEAQ (reference sequence). V lost 1 base to trimming and J lost 3 bases, with 6 bases between them. CDR3 length equals 13 residues. The CDR3 DNA sequence: TGTGCCAGCAGCTTAGAAGTAGACTATGGCTACACCTTC. Protein: CASSLEVDYGYTF.

V usage is TRBV25-1 and J usage is TRBJ2-2; tentatively, D is TRBD2 (6 bases). This CDR3 comprises 16 residues. Between the trimmed V and J ends, which lost 6 bases and 0 bases, there was a span of 14 bases. Germline V gene sequence: CDR1 MGHDK, CDR2 SYGVNS. CDR3 nucleotides: TGTGCCAGCAGCTTATACGGAGGGCCGAACACCGGGGAGCTGTTTTTT. Amino acids: CASSLYGGPNTGELFF. Full variable domain (rest looked up from reference TRBV25-1 and TRBJ2-2): EADIYQTPRYLVIGTGKKITLECSQTMGHDKMYWYQQDPGMELHLIHYSYGVNSTEKGDLSSESTVSRIRTEHFPLTLESARPSHTSQYLCASSLYGGPNTGELFFGEGSRLTVL.

In its sample, this clonotype was seen many times. V gene TRBV7-9 combines with J gene TRBJ2-7; no reliable D call. The germline V gene encodes CDR1 SEHNR and CDR2 FQNEAQ (reference sequence). Trimming removed 5 bases from V and 4 bases from J, with 6 bases in between. The CDR3 is 11 amino acids. CDR3 sequence (DNA): TGTGCCAGCAGCCCTGAATACGAGCAGTACTTC. Protein product: CASSPEYEQYF.

This clonotype has at least ten counts. The V gene is TRBV10-3, the J gene TRBJ1-4, with TRBD1 matching over 7 bases. Germline lookup yields CDR1 ENHRY and CDR2 SYGVKD. With 3 bases clipped from V and 8 bases from J, the junction kept 6 bases outside the gene matches. CDR3 size: 14 residues. The CDR3 protein is CAISDGTAGEKLFF. The CDR3 nucleotides read TGTGCCATCAGTGACGGGACAGCGGGAGAAAAACTGTTTTTT.

This clonotype was observed at least ten times. The chain combines TRBV29-1 with TRBJ1-1, with D uncertain. This CDR3 has 12 amino acids. Germline V gives CDR1 SQVTM, CDR2 ANQGSEA. V was trimmed by 2 bases and J by 4 bases, leaving 8 bases between them. CDR3 loop: CSVESEGTEAFF. The DNA of the CDR3 is TGCAGCGTTGAATCGGAGGGCACTGAAGCTTTCTTT.

A remark on this clonotype: As the CDR3 is not closed by the conserved phenylalanine or tryptophan, this likely results from a read error. The limits of the CDR3 on the DNA are not certain, so only TCRdb's listed CDR3 is given. V and J are TRBV2 and TRBJ1-4. Both ends counted, the CDR3 spans 8 residues. Germline-derived CDR1 and CDR2 are SNHLY and FYNNEI. The CDR3 is CASRPGPY.

This sequence joins TRBV25-1 and TRBJ1-1; TRBD1 agrees at 8 bases. The CDR3 has 13 residues. CDR1 is MGHDK, CDR2 SYGVNS, per germline. The trim removed 10 bases at V and 1 base at J, leaving 5 bases unmatched. The CDR3 DNA reads TGTGCCAACAGGGGGTCGTGGAACACTGAAGCTTTCTTT. It encodes CANRGSWNTEAFF.

The chain joins TRBV28 to TRBJ1-5; the match to TRBD1 covers 10 bases. The CDR3 sequence is 16 residues long. Losses at the gene ends were 2 bases for V and 1 base for J; bases not matched to a gene: 2. Germline V CDR1 and CDR2: MDHEN, SYDVKM. CDR3 in DNA: TGTGCCAGCAGTTTAATGGGACAGGGGAGCAATCAGCCCCAGCATTTT. Amino acid sequence: CASSLMGQGSNQPQHF.

Of note for this clonotype: An end of the junction differs from the germline gene, which may be a read error. The chain carries TRBV10-3 and TRBJ1-5; D gene ambiguous. This CDR3 has 12 amino acids. CDR1 and CDR2 (germline): ENHRY, SYGVKD. The DNA of the CDR3 is TGTGCCAGCAGTGATCGGACGGGGACCCAGCATTTT. Translating gives CASSDRTGTQHF.

This clonotype was seen ten or more times. The J gene is TRBJ1-2, the V gene TRBV12-3 or TRBV12-4, with D maybe TRBD1 (5 bases). CDR3 length: 13 amino acids. V was pared by 6 bases and J by 8 bases, with 16 bases between. The CDR3 spells CASRDAGLDGYTF. The CDR3 nucleotides are TGTGCCAGCAGGGACGCAGGGTTGGACGGCTACACCTTC.

On this clonotype: The CDR3 ends on some other residue instead of the conserved phenylalanine or tryptophan, so this is likely a read error. This chain links TRBV11-2 with TRBJ2-5; unclear D gene. There are 12 residues in the CDR3. V gave up 3 bases and J gave up 3 bases, with 5 bases separating them. Looked up from germline, CDR1 is SGHAT and CDR2 is FQNNGV. In DNA, the CDR3 is TGTGCCAGCAGCTTTGATAAAGAGACCCAGTACTCC. Amino acid sequence: CASSFDKETQYS.

The table lists this clonotype with many counts. The chain couples TRBV19 to TRBJ1-5; 7 bases are a match to TRBD1. The CDR3 consists of 15 residues. Germline-derived CDR1 and CDR2 are LNHDA and SQIVND (reference sequence). V was clipped by 5 bases and J by 4 bases; unmatched bases: 8. This CDR3 is CASSSGGQRNQPQHF. The CDR3 bases are TGTGCCAGTAGTTCCGGGGGACAGCGAAATCAGCCCCAGCATTTT.